Listed here are 17 T cell receptor beta chains from one sample, sequenced in a study of blood T cell repertoires in COVID-19. TCRdb's table, derived via immunoSEQ multiplex PCR, lists solely in-frame clones and lacks some. The profile shows roughly 150,000 clones, 83% of them singletons. Source material: peripheral blood. The receptors come from a woman aged 80 or over with acute or convalescent COVID-19.

The rearrangement uses TRBV3-1 (or the pseudogene TRBV3-2) and TRBJ2-3; tentative D call: TRBD2 (5 bases). V was shortened by 0 bases and J by 8 bases, with 6 bases between the two germline ends. The CDR3 consists of 12 residues. In germline, CDR1 is LGHDT, CDR2 YNNKEL (reference sequence). The CDR3 DNA follows: TGTGCCAGCAGCCAAGAGCTAGCTACGCAGTATTTT. Its translation is CASSQELATQYF.

This clone was seen just once. Here the CDR3 DNA reads TGTGCCAGCAGCACCGACAGGGGGAGTAATGAGCAGTTCTTC. It codes for CASSTDRGSNEQFF. This chain connects TRBV21-1 to TRBJ2-1; the D call TRBD1 from the table was never checked on the DNA. TRBV21-1 is a known pseudogene. The CDR3 runs 14 residues.

The V call is TRBV7-2, the J call TRBJ2-5; D is undetermined. Germline V gene data show CDR1 as SGHTA and CDR2 as FQGNSA. This CDR3 has 15 amino acids. V was cut by 5 bases and J by 7 bases, with 20 bases left in between. CDR3 in amino acids: CASSPSPGSTGTQYF. CDR3 nucleotides: TGTGCCAGCAGCCCAAGCCCTGGCTCGACTGGGACCCAGTACTTC.

The chain carries TRBV6-2 or TRBV6-3 and TRBJ2-3, with D tentatively TRBD1 (6 bases). V shed 2 bases and J shed 0 bases, with 15 bases lying between them. CDR1 is MNHEY and CDR2 is SVGEGT in the germline V gene. The CDR3 extends over 17 amino acids. The CDR3 sequence is CASSYEQGRRSTDTQYF. CDR3 bases: TGTGCCAGCAGTTACGAACAGGGAAGACGGAGCACAGATACGCAGTATTTT.

Comment on this clone: A much larger clone is a single base away; this may be a read error. The chain is built from TRBV7-3 and TRBJ2-1; 10 bases map to TRBD1. The length of the CDR3 is 13 residues. The germline CDR1 and CDR2 sequences are SGHTA and FQGTGA. The junction had 1 base not matched to a gene; V was cut back by 5 bases and J by 6 bases. Written as DNA, the CDR3 is TGTGCCAGCAGCCGGACAGGGGGCAATGAGCAGTTCTTC. Its protein is CASSRTGGNEQFF.

The genes are TRBV9 and TRBJ2-1, with 16 bases that match TRBD2. V lost 3 bases and J lost 1; bases outside the gene matches: 13. This CDR3 has 21 residues. Germline assignment: CDR1 SGDLS and CDR2 YYNGEE. The CDR3 sequence is CASSAPHPGLAGGVSYNEQFF. The CDR3 nucleotides are TGTGCCAGCAGCGCTCCCCACCCGGGACTAGCGGGGGGGGTATCCTACAATGAGCAGTTCTTC.

This clone was detected a few times. The chain combines TRBV5-5 with TRBJ2-1, with D possibly TRBD1 on 5 matching bases. Germline V CDR1 and CDR2: SGHKS, YYEKEE (reference sequence). V lost 4 bases and J lost 3, with 11 bases in between. The CDR3 consists of 14 residues. The CDR3 DNA follows: TGTGCCAGCAGCCCGATTAGGGGCTACAATGAGCAGTTCTTC. Translating it yields CASSPIRGYNEQFF.

The chain couples TRBV28 to TRBJ1-5, with D perhaps matching TRBD1 (5 bases). Germline loops: CDR1 MDHEN, CDR2 SYDVKM. The CDR3 has 16 residues. V was cut by 4 bases and J by 3 bases, with 16 bases left in between. In DNA form, the CDR3 reads TGTGCCAGCAGTTCAGGGTTTTGGGCTTCCAATCAGCCCCAGCATTTT. It yields the protein CASSSGFWASNQPQHF.

In this sample, this clone turned up a few times. The genes are TRBV6-5 and TRBJ1-2, with TRBD1 matching 8 bases. J gave up 7 bases and V 7 bases, and 11 bases lay outside the gene matches. The CDR3 extends over 14 amino acids. CDR1 and CDR2 from the germline V gene are MNHEY and SVGAGI. The CDR3 is CASTVQGARSGYTF. CDR3 nucleotides: TGTGCCAGCACGGTGCAGGGGGCTCGATCTGGCTACACCTTC.

The chain joins TRBV30 to TRBJ1-2; 8 positions match TRBD1. The CDR3 is 14 amino acids. The germline V gene has CDR1 GTSNPN and CDR2 SVGIG (reference sequence). With 4 bases clipped from V and 8 bases from J, the junction kept 12 bases outside the gene matches. Written as DNA, the CDR3 is TGTGCCTGGACGCCAGGGGGCACCTATGGGGGCTACACCTTC. It yields the protein CAWTPGGTYGGYTF. Combining the CDR3 with reference TRBV30 and TRBJ1-2 gives the whole variable domain SQTIHQWPATLVQPVGSPLSLECTVEGTSNPNLYWYRQAAGRGLQLLFYSVGIGQISSEVPQNLSASRPQDRQFILSSKKLLLSDSGFYLCAWTPGGTYGGYTFGSGTRLTVV.

The J gene is TRBJ1-2, the V gene TRBV27, with 7 bases lining up with TRBD1. The CDR3 covers 14 residues. After removal of 5 bases from V and 6 bases from J, the junction contained 9 bases not matched to a gene. Per germline, CDR1 MNHEY and CDR2 SMNVEV (reference sequence). CDR3 sequence (DNA): TGTGCCAGCAGTCCTACGACAGGGTTCGATGGCTACACCTTC. It yields the protein CASSPTTGFDGYTF.

V usage is TRBV5-4 and J usage is TRBJ1-6, with D perhaps matching TRBD1 (6 bases). V gave up 4 bases and J gave up 10 bases, with 15 bases separating them. CDR1 and CDR2 from the germline V gene are SGHNT and YYREEE (reference sequence). The CDR3 length is 14 residues. CDR3 sequence (DNA): TGTGCCAGCAGCACCGCAGGGGTTAGGTCACCCCTCCACTTT. Translating it yields CASSTAGVRSPLHF.

The chain employs TRBV9 and TRBJ2-7, with D tentatively TRBD1 (5 bases). Deletions cut 4 bases from V and 4 bases from J, with 15 bases between. CDR3 size: 14 residues. Germline assignment: CDR1 SGDLS and CDR2 YYNGEE. The CDR3, as DNA: TGTGCCAGCAGCCCCCGTGGGGCGTTATACGAGCAGTACTTC. Protein sequence: CASSPRGALYEQYF.

This clone has just one count. DNA of the CDR3: TGTGCCAGCAGTGCGCCAGGGGTAGGGTACGAAAAACTGTTTTTT. Residues: CASSAPGVGYEKLFF. This chain joins TRBV25-1 and TRBJ1-4, with D maybe TRBD1 (6 bases). Germline CDR1 and CDR2: MGHDK and SYGVNS. V lost 4 bases and J 8 bases, leaving 17 bases between the germline ends. The CDR3 contains 15 residues.

J is TRBJ1-1 and V is TRBV30, with D uncertain. V lost 5 bases to trimming and J lost 10 bases, with 14 bases between them. Germline loops: CDR1 GTSNPN, CDR2 SVGIG (reference sequence). The CDR3 sequence is 11 residues long. CDR3 in amino acids: CAWEEYGSAFF. CDR3 in DNA: TGTGCCTGGGAGGAGTACGGTTCAGCTTTCTTT.

The J gene is TRBJ1-6, the V gene TRBV19; D unclear. CDR3 size: 15 residues. Trimming pared 1 base from V and 6 bases from J, leaving 10 bases between. CDR1 is LNHDA, CDR2 SQIVND, per germline (reference sequence). CDR3 coding DNA: TGTGCCAGTAGTATAGGAGGACTCAGTAATTCACCCCTCCACTTT. The encoded protein is CASSIGGLSNSPLHF.

Notes on this clone: Within the sample, other DNA sequences also encode this same CDR3. This chain joins TRBV9 and TRBJ2-3; a possible D gene is TRBD2 (6 bases). Germline V CDR1 and CDR2: SGDLS, YYNGEE. The CDR3 spans 15 residues. The ends were cut back, 0 bases at V and 1 base at J, with 9 bases in the middle. The CDR3 DNA sequence: TGTGCCAGCAGCGTAGTGGGGGAGGGCACAGATACGCAGTATTTT. Residues: CASSVVGEGTDTQYF.